Shown below are 27 T cell receptor beta chains from a single sample sequenced in a study of blood T cells in healthy people across ages. A J-beta primer mix and a sample-barcoded 5' primer were used in a second PCR of about 6 to 12 cycles. TCRdb ran MiXCR on the 5' RACE reads and lists one entry per CDR3 protein. The data show approximately 1,000,000 distinct CDR3 sequences, 35% to 40% seen once. Sequenced input: blood. Source of these receptors: a man younger than 35 in good health.

This chain joins TRBV4-2 and TRBJ2-1, with D maybe TRBD2 (5 bases). The V end lost 4 bases, the J end lost 8 bases, and 18 bases lay between the germline ends. Germline assignment: CDR1 LGHNA and CDR2 YNFKEQ. The length of the CDR3 is 15 residues. CDR3 DNA: TGTGCCAGCAGCCCGCTGACGGGGTTCGACGATGAGCAGTTCTTC. Translated: CASSPLTGFDDEQFF.

The J gene is TRBJ1-1, the V gene TRBV12-3 or TRBV12-4, with no clear D. This CDR3 has 11 residues. The germline V and J ends were trimmed by 7 bases and 1 base, with 4 bases remaining between them. CDR3 sequence (DNA): TGTGCCAGCATGCGGAACACTGAAGCTTTCTTT. Protein sequence: CASMRNTEAFF.

V and J are TRBV20-1 and TRBJ1-5; D perhaps matches TRBD1 (6 bases). The CDR3 length is 16 residues. Deletions cut 0 bases from V and 3 bases from J, with 15 bases between. Germline V gene data show CDR1 as DFQATT and CDR2 as SNEGSKA (reference sequence). The CDR3 region is CSARDRHTGYNQPQHF. CDR3 DNA sequence: TGCAGTGCTAGAGACCGACACACAGGGTACAATCAGCCCCAGCATTTT.

This chain links TRBV6-6 with TRBJ2-7, with TRBD2 matching 8 bases. Near its end, the DNA agrees better with TRBJ2-5, so the J call may be wrong. Germline V gene lookup returns CDR1 MNHNY and CDR2 SVGAGI (reference sequence). This CDR3 is 15 amino acids long. The CDR3 reads CASSYSTSGQETQYF. DNA of the CDR3: TGTGCCAGCAGTTACTCTACTAGCGGACAAGAGACCCAGTACTTC.

About this clonotype itself: Mismatch with germline at one junction end may stem from a read error. The chain carries TRBV12-3 or TRBV12-4 and TRBJ1-2, with D perhaps matching TRBD1 (6 bases). The CDR3 loop spans 13 amino acids. The chain's CDR3 is CASSLETGYRYTF. The CDR3, as DNA: TGTGCCAGCAGTTTAGAGACAGGCTATCGCTACACCTTC.

V is TRBV5-1 and J is TRBJ2-2; a weak D match, TRBD1 (6 bases). This CDR3 is built from 14 residues. From germline, CDR1 is SGHRS and CDR2 YFSETQ. The V gene lost 0 bases and the J gene lost 6 bases, with 9 bases spanning the gap. The CDR3 loop reads CASSLEGVSGELFF. The CDR3 DNA is TGCGCCAGCAGCTTGGAGGGGGTGTCCGGGGAGCTGTTTTTT. The whole variable domain, filled in from reference TRBV5-1 and TRBJ2-2, reads KAGVTQTPRYLIKTRGQQVTLSCSPISGHRSVSWYQQTPGQGLQFLFEYFSETQRNKGNFPGRFSGRQFSNSRSEMNVSTLELGDSALYLCASSLEGVSGELFFGEGSRLTVL.

The chain couples TRBV7-9 to TRBJ2-1; 7 bases are a match to TRBD1. CDR3 size: 17 residues. From germline, CDR1 is SEHNR and CDR2 FQNEAQ (reference sequence). Unmatched junction bases numbered 10, after V lost 5 bases and J lost 0 bases. DNA of the CDR3: TGTGCCAGCAGCGCCTCATACAGGGGAAACTCCTACAATGAGCAGTTCTTC. Amino acid sequence: CASSASYRGNSYNEQFF.

This chain uses TRBV3-1 with TRBJ2-1; a possible D gene is TRBD2 (6 bases). The germline gives CDR1 LGHDT, CDR2 YNNKEL (reference sequence). CDR3 length: 14 amino acids. Between the trimmed V and J ends, which lost 1 base and 7 bases, there was a span of 11 bases. The CDR3 coding sequence is TGTGCCAGCAGCCAAGGAGGAGGGGTAAATGAGCAGTTCTTC. It codes for CASSQGGGVNEQFF.

The chain has TRBV9 and TRBJ1-2, with 8 bases lining up with TRBD1. Germline loops: CDR1 SGDLS, CDR2 YYNGEE. The ends lost 3 bases at V and 0 bases at J; junction bases unmatched: 4. This CDR3 region has 15 residues. The CDR3 sequence: CASSDGQGTNYGYTF. The CDR3 bases are TGTGCCAGCAGCGACGGACAGGGAACTAACTATGGCTACACCTTC.

In this sample, this clonotype turned up many times. The CDR3 region has the DNA TGCAGCGTTCAACCTACTAGCGGGGGGCCCCAAGAGACCCAGTACTTC. Its protein product is CSVQPTSGGPQETQYF. The J gene is TRBJ2-5, the V gene TRBV29-1, with 12 bases aligning to TRBD2. The V segment lost 5 bases and the J segment 1 base; nucleotides outside the gene matches: 8. The germline V gene has CDR1 SQVTM and CDR2 ANQGSEA. The CDR3 is 16 residues long. Variable domain in full (rest from reference TRBV29-1 and TRBJ2-5): SAVISQKPSRDICQRGTSLTIQCQVDSQVTMMFWYRQQPGQSLTLIATANQGSEATYESGFVIDKFPISRPNLTFSTLTVSNMSPEDSSIYLCSVQPTSGGPQETQYFGPGTRLLVL.

This clonotype showed up just a few times. The V call is TRBV6-5, the J call TRBJ2-7; TRBD2 aligns across 9 bases. Per the germline V gene, CDR1 is MNHEY and CDR2 is SVGAGI. The CDR3 extends over 15 amino acids. The V gene end was trimmed by 2 bases and the J gene end by 0 bases; junction bases not matched to a gene: 2. The CDR3 DNA sequence: TGTGCCAGCAGTTACGAGCGGGGGGCCTCCTACGAGCAGTACTTC. Translating it yields CASSYERGASYEQYF.

The chain links TRBV20-1 to TRBJ2-2; D is possibly TRBD2 (5 bases). This CDR3 is built from 17 residues. Trimming removed 0 bases at V and 0 bases at J, with 14 bases between. Germline V gives CDR1 DFQATT, CDR2 SNEGSKA (reference sequence). CDR3 residues: CSARDETTITNTGELFF. The DNA of the CDR3 is TGCAGTGCTAGAGATGAGACTACGATTACGAACACCGGGGAGCTGTTTTTT.

This clonotype was counted once. Germline and junction disagree at one end, which may indicate a read error. The chain uses TRBV6-6 and TRBJ2-3; D may be TRBD1 (6 bases). CDR1 and CDR2 (germline): MNHNY, SVGAGI (reference sequence). The CDR3 covers 11 residues. CDR3 region: CVSRGEDTQYF. In DNA, the CDR3 is TGTGTCAGCAGGGGCGAGGATACGCAGTATTTT.

The sample holds a few counts of this clonotype. V and J are TRBV4-1 and TRBJ2-4; 12 bases agree with TRBD2. V shed 11 bases and J 6 bases; nucleotides not matched to a gene: 8. Germline V gene sequence: CDR1 MGHRA, CDR2 YSYEKL. The CDR3 has 14 amino acids. The CDR3 loop reads CAAGGGLAGNIQYF. CDR3 bases: TGCGCCGCGGGAGGGGGACTAGCGGGAAACATTCAGTACTTC.

V and J are TRBV7-9 and TRBJ1-2; 7 nucleotides align to TRBD1. Per germline, CDR1 SEHNR and CDR2 FQNEAQ (reference sequence). Trimming at V came to 3 bases and at J to 1 base, leaving 17 bases not matched to a gene. The CDR3 covers 19 residues. The CDR3 nucleotides read TGTGCCAGCAGCTTCAATACGGCCCCGAGGGACAGCGTTAACTATGGCTACACCTTC. The encoded protein is CASSFNTAPRDSVNYGYTF.

Concerning this clonotype itself: Just one base apart from a much larger clone, this may be a read error. This chain links TRBV10-3 with TRBJ2-1; 7 nucleotides line up with TRBD1. The CDR3 has 13 amino acids. Germline values: CDR1 ENHRY, CDR2 SYGVKD. The CDR3 DNA reads as TGTGCCATCGGTGACAGGGACAACAATGAGCAGTTCTTC. It translates to CAIGDRDNNEQFF.

This clonotype came up a few times. The chain recombines TRBV5-1 with TRBJ2-3; D call uncertain. CDR1 and CDR2 from the germline V gene are SGHRS and YFSETQ. V lost 0 bases, J lost 3 bases, and 11 bases lay in between. The CDR3 consists of 15 residues. The CDR3 here is CASSLVFSDTDTQYF. As DNA, the CDR3 is TGCGCCAGCAGCTTGGTTTTTTCGGATACAGATACGCAGTATTTT.

This rearrangement joins TRBV5-1 to TRBJ1-2; D not certain. Germline assignment: CDR1 SGHRS and CDR2 YFSETQ. Trimming removed 1 base at V and 5 bases at J, with 9 bases between. CDR3 size: 13 residues. The CDR3 DNA follows: TGCGCCAGCAGCTTGACACGGCGTTATGGCTACACCTTC. It is translated as CASSLTRRYGYTF.

V usage is TRBV12-3 or TRBV12-4 and J usage is TRBJ1-2, with TRBD1 matching over 8 bases. The junction had 10 bases not matched to a gene; V was cut back by 7 bases and J by 3 bases. This CDR3 contains 15 residues. CDR3 loop: CASTGTGGAYYGYTF. The CDR3 region has the DNA TGTGCCAGCACCGGAACAGGGGGTGCATACTATGGCTACACCTTC.

The rearrangement links TRBV4-3 to TRBJ1-1, with TRBD1 matching 7 bases. The CDR3 extends over 16 amino acids. J was trimmed by 8 bases and V by 4 bases; bases with no gene match: 16. The germline V gene encodes CDR1 LGHNA and CDR2 YSLEER. The CDR3 region is CASSRDGNRGGLEAFF. The CDR3 DNA is TGCGCCAGCAGCCGAGATGGTAACAGGGGAGGGTTGGAAGCTTTCTTT.

This clonotype was seen a handful of times. The chain links TRBV7-9 to TRBJ2-1; 9 nucleotides line up with TRBD1. The CDR3 totals 15 residues. Germline assignment: CDR1 SEHNR and CDR2 FQNEAQ (reference sequence). V shed 5 bases and J 9 bases; nucleotides not matched to a gene: 11. In DNA, the CDR3 is TGTGCCAGCAGCCCGGTTCGGGACAGGGTAGTTGAGCAGTTCTTC. It translates to CASSPVRDRVVEQFF.

The sample holds a few counts of this clonotype. The chain uses TRBV14 and TRBJ2-3, with a tentative D call TRBD2 (6 bases). Germline lookup yields CDR1 SGHDN and CDR2 FVKESK. Trimming took off 0 bases at V and 3 bases at J, with 13 bases between the two ends. The length of the CDR3 is 16 residues. The CDR3 bases are TGTGCCAGCAGCCAAGACGGGGGAGTTAATACAGATACGCAGTATTTT. Translated: CASSQDGGVNTDTQYF. Complete variable domain (other parts from reference TRBV14 and TRBJ2-3): EAGVTQFPSHSVIEKGQTVTLRCDPISGHDNLYWYRRVMGKEIKFLLHFVKESKQDESGMPNNRFLAERTGGTYSTLKVQPAELEDSGVYFCASSQDGGVNTDTQYFGPGTRLTVL.

This clonotype was picked up a small number of times. The CDR3 protein is CASRPGQESSYNSPLHF. CDR3 coding DNA: TGCGCCAGCAGACCCGGACAGGAGAGCTCCTATAATTCACCCCTCCACTTT. The chain recombines TRBV5-1 with TRBJ1-6; 7 nucleotides align to TRBD1. CDR3 length: 17 amino acids. The V segment lost 5 bases and the J segment 0 bases; nucleotides outside the gene matches: 8. The germline V gene encodes CDR1 SGHRS and CDR2 YFSETQ.

V is TRBV7-9 and J is TRBJ2-1; TRBD2 aligns across 9 bases. This CDR3 contains 18 residues. The V gene end was trimmed by 2 bases and the J gene end by 3 bases; junction bases not matched to a gene: 11. Germline V gene lookup returns CDR1 SEHNR and CDR2 FQNEAQ (reference sequence). The CDR3, as DNA: TGTGCCAGCAGCTTATACCTGACTAGCGGACGAAACTACAATGAGCAGTTCTTC. It is translated as CASSLYLTSGRNYNEQFF.

The chain employs TRBV5-1 and TRBJ2-7; possibly TRBD2 for D (7 bases). The CDR3 runs to 21 residues. CDR1 and CDR2 (germline): SGHRS, YFSETQ. Trimming took 4 bases from V and 4 from J, leaving 36 bases between them. The CDR3 region has the DNA TGCGCCAGCAGCAGCGCGGGACCGGCGGGGGCTGGTTCGGAATTTCTATACGAGCAGTACTTC. The encoded protein is CASSSAGPAGAGSEFLYEQYF. The full variable domain, completed using reference TRBV5-1 and TRBJ2-7, is KAGVTQTPRYLIKTRGQQVTLSCSPISGHRSVSWYQQTPGQGLQFLFEYFSETQRNKGNFPGRFSGRQFSNSRSEMNVSTLELGDSALYLCASSSAGPAGAGSEFLYEQYFGPGTRLTVT.

The rearrangement uses TRBV4-2 and TRBJ2-1, with 8 bases that match TRBD2. Germline assignment: CDR1 LGHNA and CDR2 YNFKEQ. The V and J ends lost 0 bases and 1 base, in that order; junction bases with no gene match: 5. The CDR3 has 17 residues. The CDR3 nucleotides read TGTGCCAGCAGCCAAGAGTCTAGCGGGTTGTCCTACAATGAGCAGTTCTTC. This sequence encodes CASSQESSGLSYNEQFF.

This clonotype was observed a handful of times. V usage is TRBV7-2 and J usage is TRBJ1-1; D perhaps matches TRBD1 (5 bases). Germline CDR1 is SGHTA and CDR2 is FQGNSA. Between the trimmed V and J ends, which lost 8 bases and 6 bases, there was a span of 10 bases. The CDR3 runs 11 residues. The DNA for the CDR3 is TGTGCCAGCCGAAGGGGAGCTGAAGCTTTCTTT. Its translation is CASRRGAEAFF.